This record looks at one TCR beta chain sequence and its context. This clone was detected only a few times. The antigen it binds to is not known. Qualities for individual bases were not recorded, and no much larger clone is one base off. This entry belongs to a study of beta chain features in type 1 diabetes (dated by TCRdb to the late 2010s). Some background on the complete study: Mean age, gender distribution, total cell number and subset yield did not differ between patients and healthy donors. Across all samples, approximately 98,000,000 sorted cells were examined, and cell number per subset correlated strongly with RNA yield. Regulatory and stem cell-like memory subsets were isolated from only 8 patients and roughly eight healthy donors, whereas naive and central memory subsets came from all 30 or so donors. In the study, TCRB repertoires of sorted circulating CD4+ T cell subsets from recently diagnosed type 1 diabetes patients were compared with those of matched healthy donors.

Each donor gave one peripheral blood draw, averaging around 0.11 L, which was collected into heparinised tubes. Naive, central memory, regulatory and stem cell-like memory CD4+ T cells were sorted on a BD FACSAria II using a panel including CD45RO, CCR7, CD25, CD127, CD95 and CD27. All sorted populations exceeded 98% purity. Right away, PBMCs were isolated by Lymphoprep density gradient centrifugation and were stained directly, with no culture step. So that batch effects would be minimized, each experiment stained and sorted samples in pairs, pairing one healthy donor with one patient. The entire amount of isolated RNA was reverse transcribed using the High Capacity cDNA Reverse Transcription Kit, so the sequenced TCRB transcripts were expressed ones. Deep immunoSEQ sequencing was applied to naive, central memory and regulatory T cell samples, giving an average of roughly 3.5 million total reads per sample. After sorted cells were lysed in RLT buffer, RNA was extracted with DNase-treated RNeasy Micro or Mini kits, with the choice depending on cell number. Each cell subset was processed on its own to prevent cross-contamination, while patient and healthy donor samples were processed together. Using the immunoSEQ multiplex PCR, TCRB sequences were amplified from cDNA into 87-bp fragments spanning the CDR3 region. The amplicons were sequenced using the Illumina HiSeq platform. For the original study's pipeline: Synthetic template baselines were used to correct PCR bias computationally, reads within Hamming distance 2 were collapsed together, and singletons that could not be merged were discarded. Reads were aligned against IMGT so that V, D and J genes, CDR3 length and insertions or deletions at six rearrangement sites could be assigned. Within each subset, clonotype counts were normalized to sorted cell number, after which true diversity and Gini coefficients were computed with the tcR R package. The overlap coefficient, calculated on TCRB nucleotide sequences, was used to quantify repertoire sharing. Out-of-frame TCRB sequences from naive cells were analyzed to stand in for the pre-selection repertoire. In its TCRdb copy, this immuneACCESS table keeps in-frame sequences only and misses some clones. Where compared with another copy, unresolved V genes explain less than half of these, and the others have no known cause. That table is the source of V, J and clone size, and D and trimming were worked out from the DNA. This sample is represented by around 260,000 clones; about 23% of them were singletons. About 0.012% of the sample belongs to the ten largest clones.

The germline V gene (reference sequence) sets CDR1 to MNHEY and CDR2 to SMNVEV. V is pruned by 6 bases and J by 7 bases, leaving 11 bases of the junction without a gene match. CDR3 length: 15 amino acids, cysteine to phenylalanine. Left in the record is the CDR3 DNA by itself, 45 bases read in frame from the first base. Study-wide findings and limitations: PCR might favor shorter templates, but patient and control samples were amplified and corrected together, so any skew would affect both groups equally. Naive, central memory and regulatory TCRB repertoires appeared more similar among patients than among healthy donors. At VDJ recombination sites, type 1 diabetes patients had fewer insertions and more deleted nucleotides, which implies abnormalities in thymic rearrangement. Because cDNA was sequenced instead of genomic DNA, activated cells with high expression could be over-represented, although the groups did not differ in activation or CD3 levels. Because the HLA sub-analyses included only small numbers of individuals, any influence of HLA type on TCRB rearrangement was left unresolved. Type 1 diabetes patients showed a moderate but significant shortening of TCRB CDR3 length in all four CD4+ subsets.

The source material was naive CD4+ T cells from blood. The intended sense of this specimen's cell subset or site label: true naive CD4+ T cells. The sequence was obtained from a woman aged 25 to 45 with type 1 diabetes. Recombination connected TRBV27 to TRBJ1-5; a stretch of 8 junction bases matches TRBD1. For the CDR3, the sequence is CASSLGQGIWQPQHF. The sequence in DNA is TGTGCCAGCAGCCTCGGACAGGGAATTTGGCAGCCCCAGCATTTT.